A selection of T cell receptor beta chains follows, all from one sample in a study of blood T cell repertoires in COVID-19. Profiling relied on immunoSEQ multiplex PCR, and the TCRdb table lists in-frame clones only, not all of them. The profile shows 40,000 to 50,000 clones, about four fifths of them singletons. Material: peripheral blood. The receptors shown here come from a woman older than 75 with acute or convalescent COVID-19. CDR3s include the opening cysteine and the closing phenylalanine or tryptophan. Fields, in order: J gene, D gene, V gene, clone size, CDR3 protein, CDR3 DNA. D genes are given only for firm matches. Clone size is stated in some rows and not others, as once, few, many or a class when expanded.

>TRBJ2-1|TRBD2|TRBV14|.
CASSQALAGQFF
TGTGCCAGCAGCCAAGCACTAGCGGGGCAGTTCTTC
>TRBJ1-2|TRBD1|TRBV6-5|.
CASSSRTGGYGYTF
TGTGCCAGCAGTTCCCGGACAGGGGGCTATGGCTACACCTTC
>TRBJ1-6|.|TRBV7-8|once
CASSLWTGQNNSPLHF
TGTGCCAGCAGCTTGTGGACGGGACAAAATAATTCACCCCTCCACTTT
>TRBJ1-1|TRBD1|TRBV18|.
CASRQGKNTEAFF
TGTGCCAGTAGACAGGGAAAGAACACTGAAGCTTTCTTT
>TRBJ2-1|TRBD2|TRBV24-1|few
CATSVAGGQFYEQFF
TGTGCCACCAGTGTAGCGGGGGGGCAGTTTTATGAGCAGTTCTTC
>TRBJ1-6|TRBD1|TRBV6-1|.
CASSDRDRGPLHF
TGTGCCAGCAGTGACCGGGACAGGGGCCCCCTCCACTTT
>TRBJ1-2|.|TRBV10-2|.
CASSETPTVGYTF
TGCGCCAGCAGTGAGACCCCGACAGTCGGCTACACCTTC
>TRBJ2-3|TRBD1|TRBV6-2/TRBV6-3|.
CASSDIQGAGDTQYF
TGTGCCAGCAGTGACATACAGGGGGCGGGAGATACGCAGTATTTT
>TRBJ1-1|.|TRBV12-5|few
CASGLGGENTEAFF
TGTGCTAGTGGTTTGGGCGGGGAGAACACTGAAGCTTTCTTT
>TRBJ1-1|.|TRBV19|.
CASSIQMNTEAFF
TGTGCCAGTAGTATCCAGATGAACACTGAAGCTTTCTTT
>TRBJ1-5|.|TRBV20-1|.
CSASGPLYSNQPQHF
TGCAGTGCTAGTGGGCCTCTTTATAGCAATCAGCCCCAGCATTTT
>TRBJ2-3|.|TRBV7-2|.
CASSSSDFLGGDTQYF
TGTGCCAGCAGCTCATCGGACTTCCTGGGGGGAGATACGCAGTATTTT
>TRBJ1-6|.|TRBV3-1/TRBV3-2|.
CASSQMGGPSAHF
TGTGCCAGCAGCCAGATGGGAGGACCGTCTGCCCACTTT
>TRBJ1-4|.|TRBV27|.
CASAGQLNEKLFF
TGTGCCAGCGCCGGACAGCTTAATGAAAAACTGTTTTTT
>TRBJ2-3|.|TRBV30|.
CACAFLRGATDTQYF
TGTGCCTGTGCATTCCTCCGGGGGGCTACAGATACGCAGTATTTT
>TRBJ1-2|TRBD1|TRBV5-1|.
CASSLGQSEGYGYTF
TGCGCCAGCAGCCTGGGACAGAGCGAAGGCTATGGCTACACCTTC
>TRBJ1-5|.|TRBV6-6|.
CASSTTEYQPQHF
TGTGCCAGCAGTACGACAGAATATCAGCCCCAGCATTTT
>TRBJ1-3|TRBD1|TRBV15|few
CATSIAQGAGNTIYF
TGTGCCACCAGCATAGCCCAGGGGGCCGGAAACACCATATATTTT
>TRBJ2-7|TRBD1|TRBV7-8|.
CASKLSGQGYEQYF
TGTGCCAGCAAACTATCGGGACAGGGCTACGAGCAGTACTTC
>TRBJ1-5|.|TRBV6-5|.
CASSQTKLLPQHF
TGTGCCAGCAGCCAGACAAAGCTCTTGCCCCAGCATTTT
>TRBJ1-5|.|TRBV21-1|.
CARSRHPAWNQPQHF
TGTGCCAGGTCCCGACACCCCGCTTGGAATCAGCCCCAGCATTTT
>TRBJ1-5|.|TRBV19|many
CASKSSVGPQHF
TGTGCCAGTAAGAGTAGCGTTGGGCCCCAGCATTTT
>TRBJ1-2|.|TRBV7-9|.
CASSLEARAGYGYTF
TGTGCCAGCAGCTTAGAGGCCCGAGCGGGCTATGGCTACACCTTC